This T cell receptor (beta chain) appears in the sequencing data of a study of post-analysis software for immune sequencing data. Unique molecular identifiers were present in the TCR beta cDNA libraries. In TCRdb, the PCR reads were re-called with MiXCR into one record per CDR3 protein. The table lists 380,000 or so distinct CDR3 sequences, less than 35% of them singletons, with roughly 13% in the top ten. Findings and caveats of the study: TRBV5-6, TRBV5-1 and TRBV20-1 belonged to a set of about five TRBV segments that were more frequent in patients than controls.

With 3 bases removed from V and 7 bases from J, the gap between germline ends came to 4 bases. Germline CDR1 and CDR2: SGHRS and YFSETQ. The CDR3 is 11 residues long. Worth noting for this clonotype: The antigen is not known.

The TCR sequence derives from a girl between 5 and 17 years old with multiple sclerosis. The rearrangement links TRBV5-1 to TRBJ2-2, with D unresolved. Sequenced input: blood. The CDR3 is CASSSNGELFF. CDR3 coding DNA: TGCGCCAGCAGCTCCAACGGGGAGCTGTTTTTT.